This TCR beta chain was documented in a study of blood T cell repertoires in COVID-19 (dated by TCRdb to 2018 to 2020). For context, the study as a whole: Collaborator samples came from the United States, Italy and Spain and covered acute and convalescent phases of COVID-19. The prospective study material was composed of cDNA or gDNA derived from T cells, B-cell-depleted T cells, or PBMCs. The dataset comprised deeply sampled blood TCRbeta repertoires from subjects exposed to, actively infected with, or recovered from COVID-19. The repertoires were released in a freely available public database meant as a resource for research on the immune response to SARS-CoV-2. The samples were drawn from the first 160 participants of the ongoing ImmuneRACE study and from some 1,300 subjects provided by 6 global collaborators. Nearly every sample came with metadata listing a de-identified subject ID, COVID-19 status, age in years and sex. HLA class I and class II types, where available, came from metadata supplied by the sample provider rather than from assay-based typing.

TCRbeta CDR3 regions were amplified from genomic DNA using the immunoSEQ Assay, a bias-controlled multiplex PCR. Processing in the source paper ran as follows. The number of nucleated cells in each sample was estimated from the amplification of reference gene primers within the assay. Sequence reads were collapsed and filtered to measure the absolute abundance of every unique TCRbeta CDR3 rearrangement. For each sample, productive Simpson clonality was calculated by taking the square root of Simpson's diversity index across productive rearrangements. TCRdb retrieved this table from immuneACCESS and kept in-frame rearrangements only. Not all clones are present; in checked studies, unresolved V genes account for under half, and no reason is known for the remainder. D and trimming were read from the DNA, whereas the V and J calls and clone size are those reported in that table. For this sample the table gives 35,000 to 50,000 clones, of which 70% to 90% were detected only once. The ten top clones hold about 13% of the sample.

Collaborating institutions collected whole blood in K2EDTA tubes following their own protocols. Collaborator samples were shipped for TCRbeta analysis as frozen whole blood, isolated PBMCs, or DNA extracted from either sample type. With respect to this clone: Its binding antigen is unknown. Nothing much larger sits one base from this clone, and base qualities are not available.

Broader findings and caveats from the paper: The amount of clinical and demographic metadata varied by source and participant and was provided uncurated.

The sequencing input was peripheral blood. The clonotype originates from a woman in her 70s in a cohort sampled during active COVID-19.

The nucleotide sequence reads as follows: TGTGCCTGGAGTGTACGCGCAGGAAACACTGAAGCTTTCTTT. Its protein reads: CAWSVRAGNTEAFF. The chain joins TRBV30 to TRBJ1-1; the D gene identity is not certain. The cysteine opens and the phenylalanine closes a CDR3 of 14 amino acids. Just the 42-base CDR3 DNA is kept, in frame starting at base 1. V is cut by 0 bases and J by 2 bases, and the space between the germline ends is 10 bases. The germline V gene (reference sequence) specifies GTSNPN as CDR1 and SVGIG as CDR2.